The present entry profiles one T cell receptor (beta chain) with its context. It has no known antigen specificity. Base quality data are lacking; no much larger clone is found one base away. Patients with a history of autoimmune disease or receiving systemic immunosuppression were excluded from the trial. In every dose cohort, peripheral blood was drawn for TCR sequencing at baseline, cycle 4 day 1, and cycle 7 day 1. The samples were taken from a phase I, first-in-human, multicenter, open-label dose-escalation trial of ivuxolimab. Adults with locally advanced or metastatic head and neck squamous cell, hepatocellular, melanoma or renal cell carcinoma were enrolled in the trial. Before TCR sequencing, CD4+ T cells and CD8+ T cells from peripheral blood were sorted into separate populations. To sequence the TCRbeta CDR3 region, genomic DNA was isolated from the sorted cells. The immunoSEQ Assay was used for sequencing of TCRbeta CDR3 regions. The immuneACCESS repertoire file appears here via TCRdb, limited to in-frame rearrangements. These files lack a portion of the clones; in checked studies, under half of the deficit traces to unresolved V genes, and the cause of the others is not known. The sample profile shows approximately 47,000 clones; 85% to 90% of them were found once. The ten largest clones take up less than 2.5% of the sample.

V is pared back by 4 bases and J by 7 bases, with 14 bases lying between the germline termini. The cysteine opens and the phenylalanine closes a CDR3 of 13 amino acids. The entry retains the CDR3 DNA only, 39 bases that are in frame from base 1. CDR1 SGHKS and CDR2 YYEKEE were looked up in the germline V gene (reference sequence). These data originate in a study of OX40 agonist ivuxolimab in advanced cancers. About the study as a whole: The costimulatory receptor OX40 (CD134) was targeted by ivuxolimab, a fully human IgG2 agonistic monoclonal antibody. Prior anti-PD-1, anti-PD-L1 or anti-CTLA-4 therapy was permitted, and 40% of dose-escalation patients had received checkpoint inhibitors. The paper reports the monotherapy dose-escalation portion (N of about 50 patients) of the phase I ivuxolimab trial. In the dose-escalation cohort, 82.7% of patients were male, and the mean age was roughly 60 years, with a range of about 23 to 90. Peripheral TCRbeta sequencing was intended to test whether TCR sequence diversity was altered and clonal T-cell expansion was caused by ivuxolimab. Three dose-escalation patients achieved partial responses, one with hepatocellular carcinoma and two with cutaneous melanoma. Intravenous ivuxolimab was administered to patients every 2 weeks at six dose levels: 0.01, 0.1, 0.3, 1.5, 3 and 10 mg/kg. Of the approximately 54 dose-escalation patients, hepatocellular carcinoma was present in about 20, melanoma in roughly 15, renal cell carcinoma in 9 and head and neck cancer in 9.

The paper's findings and limits, for the study overall: After ivuxolimab, more expanded clones were found on average in CD8+ T cells than in CD4+ T cells. At doses of 0.1 to 3.0 mg/kg, clonal expansion of both CD4+ and CD8+ blood T cells was observed from baseline to week 6. In the 0.1-3.0 mg/kg groups, partial responders had among the lowest normalized peripheral clonal expansion, particularly in CD8+ T cells. The antigen specificity of the peripheral T cells that underwent clonal expansion was not determined. Low levels of normalized T-cell clonal expansion were also seen in some patients who did not respond.

This receptor chain uses TRBV5-5 and TRBJ1-2, and possibly TRBD1, on 6 matching bases. Here the sequenced sample was CD4+ or CD8+ T cells sorted from blood, taken in a trial of the OX40 agonist ivuxolimab. This sequence originates from an adult with an advanced solid tumor such as melanoma, head and neck, liver or kidney cancer. The CDR3 has the sequence CASSRVLGGGYTF. The DNA reads TGTGCCAGCAGCCGAGTATTAGGGGGTGGCTACACCTTC. The entire variable domain, with the stretches around the CDR3 drawn from the reference TRBV5-5 and TRBJ1-2 proteins, is DAGVTQSPTHLIKTRGQQVTLRCSPISGHKSVSWYQQVLGQGPQFIFQYYEKEERGRGNFPDRFSARQFPNYSSELNVNALLLGDSALYLCASSRVLGGGYTFGSGTRLTVV.